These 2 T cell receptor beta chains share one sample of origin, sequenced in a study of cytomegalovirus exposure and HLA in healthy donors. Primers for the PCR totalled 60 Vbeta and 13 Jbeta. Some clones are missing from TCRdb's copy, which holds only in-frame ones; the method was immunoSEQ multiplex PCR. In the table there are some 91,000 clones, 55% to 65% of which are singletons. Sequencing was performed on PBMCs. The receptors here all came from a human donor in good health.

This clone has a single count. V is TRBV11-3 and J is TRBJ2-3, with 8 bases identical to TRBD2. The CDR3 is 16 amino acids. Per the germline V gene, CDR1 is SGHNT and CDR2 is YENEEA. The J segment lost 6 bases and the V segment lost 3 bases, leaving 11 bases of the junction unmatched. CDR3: CASSFSGERSGDTQYF. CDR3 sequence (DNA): TGTGCCAGCAGCTTTAGCGGGGAAAGGTCAGGGGATACGCAGTATTTT.

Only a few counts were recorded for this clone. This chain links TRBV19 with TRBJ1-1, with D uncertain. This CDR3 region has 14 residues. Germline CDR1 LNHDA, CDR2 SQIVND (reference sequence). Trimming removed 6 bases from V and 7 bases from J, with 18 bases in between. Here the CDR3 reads CASSLAGPAGEAFF. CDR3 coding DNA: TGTGCCAGTAGCTTAGCAGGCCCCGCGGGTGAAGCTTTCTTT.